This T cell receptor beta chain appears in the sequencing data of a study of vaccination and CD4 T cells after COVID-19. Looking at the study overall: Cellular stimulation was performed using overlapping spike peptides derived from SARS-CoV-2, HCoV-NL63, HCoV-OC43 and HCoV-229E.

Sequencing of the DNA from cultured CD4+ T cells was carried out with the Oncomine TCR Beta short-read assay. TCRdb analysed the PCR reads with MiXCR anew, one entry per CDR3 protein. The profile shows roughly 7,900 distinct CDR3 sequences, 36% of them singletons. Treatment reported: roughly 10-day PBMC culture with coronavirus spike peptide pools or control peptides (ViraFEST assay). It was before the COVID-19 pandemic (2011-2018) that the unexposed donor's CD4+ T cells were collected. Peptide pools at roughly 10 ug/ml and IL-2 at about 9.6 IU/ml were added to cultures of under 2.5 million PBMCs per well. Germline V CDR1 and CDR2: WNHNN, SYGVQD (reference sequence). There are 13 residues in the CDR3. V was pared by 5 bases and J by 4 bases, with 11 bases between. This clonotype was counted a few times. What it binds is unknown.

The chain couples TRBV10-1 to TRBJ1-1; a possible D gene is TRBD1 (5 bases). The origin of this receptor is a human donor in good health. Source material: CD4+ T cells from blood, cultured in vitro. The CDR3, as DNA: TGCGCCAGCAGTTGGGGCTCTAGCACTGAAGCTTTCTTT. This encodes CASSWGSSTEAFF.